Presented here are 27 T cell receptor beta chains from one specimen sequenced in a study of T cells expressing NK-cell markers. TCRdb re-called the 5' RACE reads, yielding one record per CDR3 amino acid sequence without DNA. Across about 450,000 distinct CDR3 sequences, the top ten clones capture 7.3% of the sample. The sequenced sample consisted of blood T cells: a sorted CD56 or NKG2C T cell subset, CD4+ or CD8+ T cells, or bulk PBMC T cells (not recorded which). The receptor set was obtained from a woman aged 18 to 69 in good health.

The chain uses TRBV18 and TRBJ1-1. Germline V lookup: CDR1 KGHSH, CDR2 LQKENI. This CDR3 has 13 amino acids. CDR3: CASSLNDGTEAFF.

This chain joins TRBV12-3 or TRBV12-4 and TRBJ2-1; TCRdb designates TRBD2, a call that cannot be tested without DNA. This CDR3 spans 16 amino acids. The CDR3 sequence: CASSFEASGGYNEQFF.

The chain joins TRBV6-2 or TRBV6-3 to TRBJ2-3. CDR3 size: 15 residues. Per the germline V gene, CDR1 is MNHEY and CDR2 is SVGEGT. The CDR3 reads CASSYSPLAADTQYF.

The gene calls are TRBV15 and TRBJ1-2; the D call from TCRdb, TRBD1, cannot be confirmed without DNA. Germline-derived CDR1 and CDR2 are LNHNV and YYDKDF (reference sequence). This CDR3 spans 15 amino acids. The CDR3 sequence: CATSTQGADGDGYTF.

The J gene is TRBJ1-5, the V gene TRBV7-9. The V gene's germline CDR1 is SEHNR and CDR2 FQNEAQ (reference sequence). This CDR3 comprises 13 residues. CDR3 sequence: CASSLSESKPQHF.

The chain joins TRBV29-1 to TRBJ1-1; TCRdb's D call of TRBD1 is untestable without DNA. This CDR3 comprises 13 residues. Germline CDR1 reads SQVTM; CDR2 reads ANQGSEA. The CDR3 here is CSVVRRAGTEAFF.

This rearrangement joins TRBV10-3 to TRBJ2-7; TCRdb lists TRBD1, though no DNA is available to test this call. The CDR3 has 13 amino acids. Looked up from germline, CDR1 is ENHRY and CDR2 is SYGVKD. This CDR3 is CAINAGTTYEQYF.

The rearrangement links TRBV9 to TRBJ2-2; as DNA is missing, the TRBD2 call by TCRdb cannot be tested. CDR3 length: 15 residues. Germline-derived CDR1 and CDR2 are SGDLS and YYNGEE. Here the CDR3 reads CASSPGLALAGELFF.

The chain is built from TRBV7-9 and TRBJ1-4; there is no DNA to check the TCRdb D call of TRBD1. CDR1 is SEHNR and CDR2 is FQNEAQ in the germline V gene (reference sequence). This CDR3 spans 12 amino acids. This chain's CDR3 is CASSFYRGELFF.

The rearrangement links TRBV7-2 to TRBJ2-5. Germline V gives CDR1 SGHTA, CDR2 FQGNSA. The CDR3 has 13 residues. The CDR3 spells CASSLVRVETQYF.

The rearrangement uses TRBV14 and TRBJ1-1; TCRdb calls TRBD1, which cannot be checked without DNA. This CDR3 region has 17 residues. Germline lookup yields CDR1 SGHDN and CDR2 FVKESK. The chain's CDR3 is CASSQAGTAPPGAEAFF. Looking up the rest from reference TRBV14 and TRBJ1-1 gives the full variable domain: EAGVTQFPSHSVIEKGQTVTLRCDPISGHDNLYWYRRVMGKEIKFLLHFVKESKQDESGMPNNRFLAERTGGTYSTLKVQPAELEDSGVYFCASSQAGTAPPGAEAFFGQGTRLTVV.

The chain recombines TRBV9 with TRBJ1-6. The length of the CDR3 is 14 residues. Per the germline V gene, CDR1 is SGDLS and CDR2 is YYNGEE. CDR3 region: CASSVEKGGSPLHF.

This rearrangement joins TRBV7-6 to TRBJ1-3; TCRdb picks TRBD1, but there is no DNA to check that call. The CDR3 totals 16 residues. Germline loops: CDR1 SGHVS, CDR2 FNYEAQ. CDR3 loop: CASSLAWTGAGNTIYF.

The chain joins TRBV24-1 to TRBJ2-3; absent DNA, TCRdb's TRBD1 call cannot be checked. The CDR3 extends over 16 amino acids. Germline V gene lookup returns CDR1 KGHDR and CDR2 SFDVKD. CDR3 region: CATSDPGTGVPDTQYF.

V usage is TRBV11-2 and J usage is TRBJ2-3; absent DNA, TCRdb's TRBD2 call cannot be checked. Germline CDR1 reads SGHAT; CDR2 reads FQNNGV. The CDR3 loop spans 16 amino acids. This chain's CDR3 is CASSLEVAPPPDTQYF.

The V call is TRBV27, the J call TRBJ1-1; TCRdb's D call, TRBD1, is unchecked because there is no DNA. The germline V gene has CDR1 MNHEY and CDR2 SMNVEV (reference sequence). This CDR3 has 14 amino acids. CDR3: CASSPRRTGAEAFF.

This chain connects TRBV6-1 to TRBJ2-5. CDR3 length equals 12 residues. The V gene's germline CDR1 is MNHNS and CDR2 SASEGT. The CDR3 region is CASTRRQETQYF.

The genes are TRBV12-3 or TRBV12-4 and TRBJ2-3. There are 14 residues in the CDR3. The CDR3 is CASSLEKSTDTQYF.

V is TRBV19 and J is TRBJ2-1; TCRdb's D call of TRBD1 is untestable without DNA. Germline-derived CDR1 and CDR2 are LNHDA and SQIVND (reference sequence). This CDR3 spans 12 amino acids. CDR3: CASSMGVVEQFF.

This chain joins TRBV10-3 and TRBJ1-2; TCRdb's D call of TRBD1 is untestable without DNA. The germline CDR1 and CDR2 sequences are ENHRY and SYGVKD. The CDR3 length is 14 residues. The CDR3 protein is CAISDDQGFHGYTF.

V and J are TRBV12-3 or TRBV12-4 and TRBJ2-7; the TCRdb call, TRBD2, lacks DNA for checking. The length of the CDR3 is 16 residues. The CDR3 sequence: CASSLAGLSGHHEQYF.

The chain recombines TRBV30 with TRBJ1-1; the TCRdb call, TRBD1, lacks DNA for checking. From germline, CDR1 is GTSNPN and CDR2 SVGIG (reference sequence). The CDR3 is made up of 16 amino acids. The CDR3 sequence: CAWSRTGRGPNTEAFF.

This chain uses TRBV20-1 with TRBJ1-1. The germline V gene encodes CDR1 DFQATT and CDR2 SNEGSKA (reference sequence). The CDR3 sequence is 14 residues long. The CDR3 protein is CSARLQMNTGEAFF.

The V call is TRBV12-5, the J call TRBJ1-3; checking the TCRdb D call of TRBD1 is not possible without DNA. Germline lookup yields CDR1 LGHNT and CDR2 FRNRAP. The CDR3 consists of 12 residues. The CDR3: CASGLGTRTIYF.

The chain couples TRBV20-1 to TRBJ2-2; TCRdb selects TRBD2, and the lack of DNA leaves this call unchecked. CDR1 and CDR2 from the germline V gene are DFQATT and SNEGSKA (reference sequence). This CDR3 is built from 14 residues. The CDR3 loop reads CSAATSGGTGELFF.

This rearrangement joins TRBV5-1 to TRBJ2-3; checking the TCRdb D call of TRBD1 is not possible without DNA. CDR3 size: 17 residues. Germline CDR1 SGHRS, CDR2 YFSETQ. The CDR3 spells CASSLTPGQVLPDTQYF.

The rearrangement uses TRBV9 and TRBJ2-7; the D call of TRBD2 rests on TCRdb alone, since no DNA is present to check it. CDR1 is SGDLS and CDR2 is YYNGEE in the germline V gene. CDR3 length: 16 residues. CDR3 amino acids: CASIGSLAGSSYEQYF.